Included here is one T cell receptor beta chain sequence, with context. The target antigen is unknown. The method was immunoSEQ multiplex PCR; TCRdb's version includes in-frame clones alone and lacks a portion of them. The repertoire holds over 150,000 clones, with approximately 86% as singletons. This specimen belongs to a study of cytomegalovirus exposure and HLA in healthy donors. J gave up 4 bases and V 1 base, and 6 bases lay outside the gene matches. This CDR3 is 16 amino acids long. Per the germline V gene, CDR1 is SEHNR and CDR2 is FQNEAQ (reference sequence). Findings and caveats of the study: Researchers catalogued about 150 TCR beta chains as cytomegalovirus-associated.

The rearrangement joins TRBV7-9 to TRBJ2-3, with 9 nucleotides matching TRBD2. This clonotype was obtained from a human donor in good health. Sequences were obtained from PBMCs. The CDR3 DNA sequence: TGTGCCAGCAGCTTAGGAGTTGTAGCGGGAGCAGATACGCAGTATTTT. Its translation: CASSLGVVAGADTQYF.